The entry that follows covers one T cell receptor beta chain sequence. This sample was included in a study of cytomegalovirus exposure and HLA in healthy donors. The CDR3 sequence is 15 residues long. Germline loops: CDR1 SGHRS, CDR2 YFSETQ. V was shortened by 0 bases and J by 8 bases, with 15 bases between the two germline ends. The table came from immunoSEQ multiplex PCR; TCRdb's copy has only in-frame clones and leaves some out. The sample comprises some 130,000 clones, around 93% of which are singletons, and 1.5% to 2% rests with the top ten. This clonotype was obtained from a man between 18 and 35 years old in good health and CMV-seropositive. V gene TRBV5-1 combines with J gene TRBJ2-1, with a weak D call TRBD2 (6 bases). The sample was PBMCs. CDR3 nucleotide sequence: TGCGCCAGCAGCTTGGTAACTAGCATAATCGATGAGCAGTTCTTC. Protein sequence: CASSLVTSIIDEQFF.